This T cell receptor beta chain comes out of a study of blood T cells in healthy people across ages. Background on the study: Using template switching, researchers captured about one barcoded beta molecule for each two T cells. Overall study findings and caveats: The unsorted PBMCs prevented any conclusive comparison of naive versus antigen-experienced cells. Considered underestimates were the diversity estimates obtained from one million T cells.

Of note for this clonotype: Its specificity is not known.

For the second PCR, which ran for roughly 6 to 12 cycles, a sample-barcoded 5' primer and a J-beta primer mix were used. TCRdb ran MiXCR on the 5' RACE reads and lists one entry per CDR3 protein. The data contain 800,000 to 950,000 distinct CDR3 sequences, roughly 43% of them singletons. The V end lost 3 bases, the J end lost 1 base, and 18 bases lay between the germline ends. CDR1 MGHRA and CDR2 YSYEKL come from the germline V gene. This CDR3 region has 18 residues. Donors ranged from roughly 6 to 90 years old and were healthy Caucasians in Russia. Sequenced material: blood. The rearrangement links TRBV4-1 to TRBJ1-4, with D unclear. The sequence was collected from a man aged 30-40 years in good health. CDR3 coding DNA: TGCGCCAGCAGCCATAGTAGGGAGAGTATTGGAACTAATGAAAAACTGTTTTTT. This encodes CASSHSRESIGTNEKLFF.